This T cell receptor beta chain is drawn from a study of shared clonotypes between healthy human individuals. Looking at the study overall: The cohort had a couple of women and three men, ages 18 to 49.

Evenly divided among several immunoSEQ plates was the genomic DNA of each subset. Approximately 30,000 T cell genomes, or 300 ng DNA, went into unsorted PBMC replicate PCRs. Profiled with immunoSEQ multiplex PCR; TCRdb holds only in-frame clones, not every one. The sample yields about half a million clones, 81% seen once. Approximately 87 million PBMCs went into genomic DNA for unsorted samples. The sample consisted of PBMCs. This sequence originates from a woman aged 40 to 50 in good health. Some clones in this sample may be carry-over from other donors' samples.

The CDR3 is CASSEYQREVGGELFF. The CDR3, as DNA: TGTGCCAGCAGTGAGTACCAGCGGGAGGTCGGCGGGGAGCTGTTTTTT. This chain links TRBV6-1 with TRBJ2-2, with 9 bases aligning to TRBD2. The CDR3 is 16 amino acids. The V segment lost 3 bases and the J segment 7 bases; nucleotides outside the gene matches: 9. Germline CDR1 is MNHNS and CDR2 is SASEGT.